The 18 T cell receptor beta chains in this list originate from one sample, sequenced in a study of T cells in Graves' hyperthyroidism and ophthalmopathy. Researchers amplified the TCR beta CDR3 regions from RNA transcripts. An initial round of RT-PCR targeting the TCR CDR3 relied on the HTBI primer set. TCRdb used MiXCR to reprocess the multiplex PCR reads, holding one entry per CDR3 protein. The data show 730,000 or so distinct CDR3 sequences, with under 20% seen just once and over 15% held by the top ten. Sequencing was performed on blood. All receptors come from a woman aged 45-59 years with Graves' hyperthyroidism that later progressed to Graves' ophthalmopathy.

In its sample, this clonotype was seen many times. The chain combines TRBV11-2 with TRBJ2-7, with D hard to call. Germline CDR1 and CDR2: SGHAT and FQNNGV. With 0 bases removed from V and 2 bases from J, the gap between germline ends came to 5 bases. This CDR3 region has 13 residues. CDR3 DNA sequence: TGTGCCAGCAGCTTAGAAGACGCCTACGAGCAGTACTTC. Its protein product is CASSLEDAYEQYF.

The chain combines TRBV18 with TRBJ2-7; tentative D call: TRBD1 (6 bases). In germline, CDR1 is KGHSH, CDR2 LQKENI. V was clipped by 5 bases and J by 6 bases, with 14 bases between them. The CDR3 length is 13 residues. The CDR3 is CASSGSGTSEQYF. DNA of the CDR3: TGTGCCAGCTCAGGGTCCGGGACATCCGAGCAGTACTTC.

This clonotype was counted between two and nine times. CDR3 protein: CASSSTQSNEKLFF. As DNA, the CDR3 is TGTGCCAGTAGTTCAACACAATCTAATGAAAAACTGTTTTTT. This chain links TRBV19 with TRBJ1-4; D not certain. Deletions cut 5 bases from V and 3 bases from J, with 10 bases between. The CDR3 totals 14 residues. CDR1 and CDR2 (germline): LNHDA, SQIVND (reference sequence).

The chain recombines TRBV6-1 with TRBJ1-3; D is undetermined. The CDR3 covers 15 residues. V gave up 5 bases and J gave up 0 bases, with 11 bases separating them. Looked up from germline, CDR1 is MNHNS and CDR2 is SASEGT. In nucleotides, the CDR3 is TGTGCCAGCAGTCTTGGTATGAGCTCTGGAAACACCATATATTTT. Residues: CASSLGMSSGNTIYF.

The chain carries TRBV6-1 and TRBJ2-3, with 9 bases lining up with TRBD2. The junction had 5 bases not matched to a gene; V was cut back by 3 bases and J by 4 bases. Germline CDR1 is MNHNS and CDR2 is SASEGT. The CDR3 runs to 15 residues. CDR3 amino acids: CASSDSGGDPDTQYF. The CDR3 nucleotides are TGTGCCAGCAGTGATAGCGGGGGTGACCCAGATACGCAGTATTTT.

The rearrangement uses TRBV28 and TRBJ2-7; TRBD1 agrees at 9 bases. The CDR3 sequence is 15 residues long. V lost 4 bases, J lost 2 bases, and 6 bases stayed unmatched. CDR1 and CDR2 (germline): MDHEN, SYDVKM. The CDR3 loop reads CASSSRDRAPYEQYF. The DNA for the CDR3 is TGTGCCAGCAGTTCCCGGGACAGGGCTCCCTACGAGCAGTACTTC.

This chain uses TRBV2 with TRBJ2-2, with 7 bases identical to TRBD1. The CDR3 is 17 residues long. CDR1 and CDR2 from the germline V gene are SNHLY and FYNNEI. V trimming: 6 bases; J trimming: 1 base; junction bases outside the gene matches: 11. The CDR3 loop is CASRNRGWGLNTGELFF. CDR3 nucleotide sequence: TGTGCCAGCAGAAACAGGGGATGGGGGTTGAACACCGGGGAGCTGTTTTTT.

There are many counts of this clonotype. The rearrangement joins TRBV11-1 to TRBJ2-1; 12 positions match TRBD2. The CDR3 runs to 15 residues. The germline V gene encodes CDR1 SGHAT and CDR2 FQDESV (reference sequence). The trim removed 5 bases at V and 10 bases at J, leaving 9 bases unmatched. CDR3 loop: CASSLRLAGEGEQFF. The CDR3 DNA sequence: TGTGCCAGCAGCCTACGACTAGCGGGGGAGGGGGAGCAGTTCTTC.

In this sample, this clonotype turned up many times. The J gene is TRBJ1-2, the V gene TRBV7-9; unclear D gene. CDR1 and CDR2 (germline): SEHNR, FQNEAQ (reference sequence). The ends were cut back, 4 bases at V and 4 bases at J, with 13 bases in the middle. The CDR3 has 14 amino acids. The CDR3 DNA sequence: TGTGCCAGCAGCTCCCCCGGAACCGGCTATGGCTACACCTTC. It is translated as CASSSPGTGYGYTF. Using reference TRBV7-9 and TRBJ1-2 for the parts outside the CDR3, the full variable domain is DTGVSQNPRHKITKRGQNVTFRCDPISEHNRLYWYRQTLGQGPEFLTYFQNEAQLEKSRLLSDRFSAERPKGSFSTLEIQRTEQGDSAMYLCASSSPGTGYGYTFGSGTRLTVV.

This rearrangement joins TRBV20-1 to TRBJ1-5; D might be TRBD1 (5 bases). The CDR3 has 13 residues. Germline CDR1 DFQATT, CDR2 SNEGSKA (reference sequence). The germline V and J ends were trimmed by 1 base and 6 bases, with 10 bases remaining between them. CDR3 sequence reads: CSARAPGFQPQHF. In nucleotides, the CDR3 is TGCAGTGCTAGAGCCCCAGGGTTTCAGCCCCAGCATTTT.

This clonotype was observed a handful of times. J is TRBJ1-6 and V is TRBV15; no definite D call. Per the germline V gene, CDR1 is LNHNV and CDR2 is YYDKDF (reference sequence). This CDR3 contains 12 residues. V lost 1 base to trimming and J lost 8 bases, with 3 bases between them. The chain's CDR3 is CATSRADSPLHF. For the CDR3, the DNA is TGTGCCACCAGCAGAGCAGATTCACCCCTCCACTTT.

The chain recombines TRBV6-1 with TRBJ1-2; D may be TRBD1 (6 bases). Germline V gene sequence: CDR1 MNHNS, CDR2 SASEGT. With 6 bases removed from V and 5 bases from J, the gap between germline ends came to 22 bases. The CDR3 runs to 16 residues. Here the CDR3 reads CASRARGRISPYGYTF. The CDR3 DNA reads as TGTGCCAGCAGGGCCAGGGGACGTATCTCCCCTTATGGCTACACCTTC.

The rearrangement joins TRBV19 to TRBJ2-2, with D perhaps assigned TRBD1 or TRBD2 (5 bases each). There are 16 residues in the CDR3. The germline V gene encodes CDR1 LNHDA and CDR2 SQIVND (reference sequence). Trimming shortened V by 3 bases and J by 3 bases, and 14 bases separated the two germline ends. The chain's CDR3 is CASSILGPTHTGELFF. CDR3 DNA sequence: TGTGCCAGTAGTATTTTGGGACCGACCCACACCGGGGAGCTGTTTTTT.

The genes are TRBV29-1 and TRBJ1-4; 11 bases line up with TRBD1. Trimming cost V 4 bases and J 7 bases; bases outside gene matches: 2. The CDR3 sequence is 13 residues long. Germline CDR1 and CDR2: SQVTM and ANQGSEA. For the CDR3, the DNA is TGCAGCGTTGTTGGGACAGGGGGTGAAAAACTGTTTTTT. Amino acid sequence: CSVVGTGGEKLFF.

There are many counts of this clonotype. The rearrangement joins TRBV30 to TRBJ1-1; the D is unclear. The ends were cut back, 2 bases at V and 6 bases at J, with 7 bases in the middle. The CDR3 consists of 11 residues. Germline V CDR1 and CDR2: GTSNPN, SVGIG (reference sequence). The DNA for the CDR3 is TGTGCCTGGAGTATAGGCGCTGAAGCTTTCTTT. Protein product: CAWSIGAEAFF.

The table lists this clonotype with many counts. This chain joins TRBV3-1 and TRBJ2-5; D not resolved. V lost 2 bases to trimming and J lost 5 bases, with 6 bases between them. Germline assignment: CDR1 LGHDT and CDR2 YNNKEL (reference sequence). The CDR3 is 12 amino acids. Written as DNA, the CDR3 is TGTGCCAGCAGCCAATCAGTGGAGACCCAGTACTTC. It yields the protein CASSQSVETQYF.

This clonotype occurred a few times. The rearrangement uses TRBV18 and TRBJ2-7; TRBD2 aligns across 10 bases. J was trimmed by 0 bases and V by 6 bases; bases with no gene match: 8. CDR1 and CDR2 from the germline V gene are KGHSH and LQKENI. The CDR3 extends over 16 amino acids. The CDR3 DNA reads as TGTGCCAGCTCGACCAGTAGCGGGGGGCTCTCCTACGAGCAGTACTTC. Translation gives CASSTSSGGLSYEQYF.

This chain connects TRBV20-1 to TRBJ1-1; TRBD1 is a possible D gene (6 bases). The V end lost 6 bases, the J end lost 6 bases, and 14 bases lay between the germline ends. Germline CDR1 and CDR2: DFQATT and SNEGSKA (reference sequence). This CDR3 comprises 12 residues. Here the CDR3 reads CSAQSRGPEAFF. The CDR3 DNA reads as TGCAGTGCCCAGTCCAGGGGCCCTGAAGCTTTCTTT.